These 23 T cell receptor beta chains share one sample of origin, sequenced in a study of identical twins. MiXCR, applied by TCRdb to the 5' RACE reads, yields one record per CDR3 protein. Of around 960,000 distinct CDR3 sequences in the sample, roughly an eighth were seen once. The same data also went into a second study, on yellow fever vaccine responses in identical twins.

Sequenced sample: PBMCs. These receptors all stem from a young woman in good health.

The gene calls are TRBV5-1 and TRBJ2-1, with a weak D call TRBD2 (5 bases). The V and J ends lost 1 base and 4 bases respectively, with 12 bases between them. The germline gives CDR1 SGHRS, CDR2 YFSETQ. The CDR3 is 15 residues long. In DNA form, the CDR3 reads TGCGCCAGCAGCTTGAACGGGGTAATGTACAATGAGCAGTTCTTC. Its translation is CASSLNGVMYNEQFF.

This clonotype was counted between two and nine times. This chain connects TRBV29-1 to TRBJ1-1; 9 positions agree with TRBD1. Germline CDR1 reads SQVTM; CDR2 reads ANQGSEA. CDR3 length equals 14 residues. V lost 7 bases, J lost 1 base, and 7 bases stayed unmatched. CDR3 nucleotide sequence: TGCAGCGCCGGACAGGGGATAGGGAACACTGAAGCTTTCTTT. Translating gives CSAGQGIGNTEAFF.

The rearrangement joins TRBV3-1 to TRBJ2-2; 11 bases are a match to TRBD2. The CDR3 totals 15 residues. Trimming at V came to 5 bases and at J to 7 bases, leaving 6 bases not matched to a gene. Germline V gene data show CDR1 as LGHDT and CDR2 as YNNKEL (reference sequence). The CDR3 sequence is CASSSLAGGGGELFF. CDR3 DNA: TGTGCCAGCAGCAGTCTAGCGGGAGGAGGCGGGGAGCTGTTTTTT.

This clonotype was counted at least ten times. V and J are TRBV4-1 and TRBJ2-4, with 9 bases fitting TRBD2. CDR1 and CDR2 from the germline V gene are MGHRA and YSYEKL. The CDR3 is 17 residues long. The V and J ends lost 1 base and 4 bases, in that order; junction bases with no gene match: 8. In nucleotides, the CDR3 is TGCGCCAGCAGCCAAGTAGCGCTAGCGGGACAAAAAAACATTCAGTACTTC. This sequence encodes CASSQVALAGQKNIQYF.

This clonotype was seen only a few times. The CDR3 is CASSFVGPSGRYGYTF. CDR3 bases: TGTGCCAGCAGTTTCGTGGGGCCAAGCGGGCGCTATGGCTACACCTTC. The gene calls are TRBV6-5 and TRBJ1-2, with D maybe TRBD1 (5 bases). The CDR3 has 16 residues. Per germline, CDR1 MNHEY and CDR2 SVGAGI. V dropped 4 bases and J dropped 4 bases, with 19 bases sitting between them.

V is TRBV18 and J is TRBJ1-5; 7 bases map to TRBD1. The CDR3 is made up of 17 amino acids. The V gene's germline CDR1 is KGHSH and CDR2 LQKENI. The trim removed 6 bases at V and 1 base at J, leaving 12 bases unmatched. CDR3 residues: CASSRQGTGASNQPQHF. CDR3 DNA: TGTGCCAGCTCCCGACAAGGTACAGGGGCCAGCAATCAGCCCCAGCATTTT. Combining the CDR3 with reference TRBV18 and TRBJ1-5 gives the whole variable domain NAGVMQNPRHLVRRRGQEARLRCSPMKGHSHVYWYRQLPEEGLKFMVYLQKENIIDESGMPKERFSAEFPKEGPSILRIQQVVRGDSAAYFCASSRQGTGASNQPQHFGDGTRLSIL.

The chain joins TRBV2 to TRBJ2-1; D might be TRBD2 (5 bases). The germline V gene has CDR1 SNHLY and CDR2 FYNNEI. V lost 6 bases and J 0 bases, leaving 18 bases between the germline ends. This CDR3 spans 17 amino acids. The CDR3 sequence: CASRPFGSKSSYNEQFF. CDR3 nucleotides: TGTGCCAGCAGGCCTTTTGGGAGCAAGAGCTCCTACAATGAGCAGTTCTTC.

The chain has TRBV2 and TRBJ2-3; 7 positions agree with TRBD1. J lost 3 bases, V lost 8 bases, and 5 bases had no gene match. The CDR3 length is 13 residues. Per germline, CDR1 SNHLY and CDR2 FYNNEI. The CDR3 region has the DNA TGTGCCAGCCTGGGACAGCAGACAGATACGCAGTATTTT. It is translated as CASLGQQTDTQYF.

The rearrangement joins TRBV20-1 to TRBJ2-2; D perhaps matches TRBD2 (5 bases). CDR3 length: 14 residues. V lost 0 bases, J lost 6 bases, and 11 bases lay in between. Germline V gene data show CDR1 as DFQATT and CDR2 as SNEGSKA (reference sequence). The CDR3 nucleotides are TGCAGTGCTAGAGATTCTAGCCCACCCGGGGAGCTGTTTTTT. The encoded protein is CSARDSSPPGELFF.

This clonotype was observed a handful of times. V and J are TRBV6-2 or TRBV6-3 and TRBJ2-1; 7 bases map to TRBD2. The ends lost 8 bases at V and 9 bases at J; junction bases unmatched: 13. The germline gives CDR1 MNHEY, CDR2 SVGEGT. This CDR3 contains 14 residues. CDR3 coding DNA: TGTGCCAGCCTGGGGCGGGAGAGTAGTGGTGAGCAGTTCTTC. It specifies CASLGRESSGEQFF.

The chain joins TRBV10-3 to TRBJ2-3, with 9 nucleotides matching TRBD2. This CDR3 comprises 15 residues. Losses at the gene ends were 3 bases for V and 3 bases for J; bases not matched to a gene: 4. Looked up from germline, CDR1 is ENHRY and CDR2 is SYGVKD. The CDR3 region has the DNA TGTGCCATCAGTGATCTTAGCGGGGGAACAGATACGCAGTATTTT. It is translated as CAISDLSGGTDTQYF.

This rearrangement joins TRBV7-9 to TRBJ2-3; D unclear. V lost 5 bases to trimming and J lost 1 base, with 10 bases between them. This CDR3 spans 14 amino acids. From germline, CDR1 is SEHNR and CDR2 FQNEAQ (reference sequence). The CDR3 sequence is CASSALWGTDTQYF. Here the CDR3 DNA reads TGTGCCAGCAGCGCCCTATGGGGCACAGATACGCAGTATTTT.

This chain joins TRBV5-1 and TRBJ1-6, with D unclear. The CDR3 runs to 13 residues. CDR1 is SGHRS, CDR2 YFSETQ, per germline. V was cut by 5 bases and J by 10 bases, with 13 bases left in between. The DNA for the CDR3 is TGCGCCAGCAGGATGGACCTCCGGTCACCCCTCCACTTT. This gives the protein CASRMDLRSPLHF.

The V call is TRBV4-2, the J call TRBJ2-3; 10 bases map to TRBD2. Germline CDR1 LGHNA, CDR2 YNFKEQ. The ends lost 4 bases at V and 4 bases at J; junction bases unmatched: 8. The CDR3 is 16 amino acids. DNA for the CDR3: TGTGCCAGCAGCCCCTCCGACAGCGGGGGGGCAGATACGCAGTATTTT. The encoded protein is CASSPSDSGGADTQYF.

This clonotype was seen at least ten times. The chain couples TRBV4-1 to TRBJ2-2, with 12 bases aligning to TRBD1. V gave up 1 base and J gave up 8 bases; unmatched junction bases: 5. Germline values: CDR1 MGHRA, CDR2 YSYEKL. CDR3 length equals 16 residues. CDR3 sequence: CASSQVRDRGLGELFF. The CDR3 region has the DNA TGCGCCAGCAGCCAAGTCCGGGACAGGGGGCTTGGGGAGCTGTTTTTT.

This clonotype was seen only a few times. The J gene is TRBJ2-5, the V gene TRBV12-3 or TRBV12-4; D remains ambiguous. Trimming left V 6 bases short and J 1 base short, with 12 bases between. This CDR3 spans 14 amino acids. The CDR3 DNA sequence: TGTGCCAGCAGCCAAGTAGGACCCCAAGAGACCCAGTACTTC. It translates to CASSQVGPQETQYF.

This clonotype was counted only a few times. The V call is TRBV28, the J call TRBJ2-7; TRBD1 agrees at 7 bases. Germline-derived CDR1 and CDR2 are MDHEN and SYDVKM. V trimming: 1 base; J trimming: 6 bases; junction bases outside the gene matches: 9. This CDR3 region has 15 residues. The CDR3 spells CASSLSGTVGSEQYF. The CDR3, as DNA: TGTGCCAGCAGTTTATCGGGGACAGTTGGCAGCGAGCAGTACTTC.

There are a few counts of this clonotype. V gene TRBV9 combines with J gene TRBJ1-4; TRBD1 aligns across 8 bases. There are 15 residues in the CDR3. Trimming at V came to 4 bases and at J to 7 bases, leaving 9 bases not matched to a gene. Germline V CDR1 and CDR2: SGDLS, YYNGEE. DNA of the CDR3: TGTGCCAGCAGCTCCCGGACAGGGCGGAGTGAAAAACTGTTTTTT. Its translation: CASSSRTGRSEKLFF.

This rearrangement joins TRBV7-3 to TRBJ2-1, with TRBD2 as a possible D gene (5 bases). The germline V and J ends were trimmed by 0 bases and 5 bases, with 8 bases remaining between them. Germline V gene data show CDR1 as SGHTA and CDR2 as FQGTGA. The CDR3 contains 14 residues. The CDR3 region is CASSLTQLDNEQFF. The CDR3 bases are TGTGCCAGCAGCTTAACCCAACTAGACAATGAGCAGTTCTTC.

This clonotype was seen at least ten times. This chain uses TRBV11-1 with TRBJ2-3; 10 bases map to TRBD2. The length of the CDR3 is 18 residues. The trim removed 4 bases at V and 1 base at J, leaving 11 bases unmatched. Germline V gene lookup returns CDR1 SGHAT and CDR2 FQDESV (reference sequence). The CDR3 DNA reads TGTGCCAGCAGCTCACGTAGCGGGGGGCGGATTGGCACAGATACGCAGTATTTT. It specifies CASSSRSGGRIGTDTQYF.

This clonotype turned up a few times. The V gene is TRBV6-1, the J gene TRBJ1-1; the D gene is possibly TRBD1 (5 bases). V lost 6 bases and J lost 10, with 24 bases in between. The length of the CDR3 is 15 residues. Germline V lookup: CDR1 MNHNS, CDR2 SASEGT. The CDR3: CASSSNWDLTRGAFF. CDR3 bases: TGTGCCAGCAGCTCGAACTGGGACCTCACCCGGGGAGCTTTCTTT.

This chain connects TRBV4-1 to TRBJ2-3; no reliable D call. The V gene lost 0 bases and the J gene lost 3 bases, with 7 bases spanning the gap. From germline, CDR1 is MGHRA and CDR2 YSYEKL. CDR3 size: 14 residues. CDR3 in amino acids: CASSQDYQTDTQYF. CDR3 coding DNA: TGCGCCAGCAGCCAAGATTACCAGACAGATACGCAGTATTTT.

The table lists this clonotype with a few counts. The chain is built from TRBV18 and TRBJ2-1; D remains unclear. Trimming cost V 0 bases and J 2 bases, with 8 bases left between them. The length of the CDR3 is 15 residues. Germline CDR1 and CDR2: KGHSH and LQKENI. CDR3 in amino acids: CASSPPSSPYNEQFF. CDR3 in DNA: TGTGCCAGCTCACCACCGTCTAGTCCCTACAATGAGCAGTTCTTC.